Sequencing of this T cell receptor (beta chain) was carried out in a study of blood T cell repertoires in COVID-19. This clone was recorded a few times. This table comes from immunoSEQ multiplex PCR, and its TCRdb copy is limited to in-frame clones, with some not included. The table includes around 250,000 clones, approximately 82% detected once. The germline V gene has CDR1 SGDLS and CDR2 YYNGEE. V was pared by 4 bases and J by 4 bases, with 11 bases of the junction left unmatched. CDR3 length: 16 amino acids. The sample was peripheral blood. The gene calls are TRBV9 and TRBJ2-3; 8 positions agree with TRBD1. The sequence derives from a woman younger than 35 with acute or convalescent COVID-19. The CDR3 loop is CASSPQGQGAADTQYF. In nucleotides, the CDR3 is TGTGCCAGCAGCCCCCAGGGGCAGGGGGCGGCAGATACGCAGTATTTT.